Below, 21 T cell receptor beta chains from the same sample are listed, as sequenced in a study of cytomegalovirus exposure and HLA in healthy donors. Using immunoSEQ multiplex PCR, the repertoire was profiled, and TCRdb retains in-frame clones only, with some absent. The sample holds some 320,000 clones, 87% seen once. Sequenced material: PBMCs. Receptors were obtained from a woman between 25 and 40 years old in good health and CMV-seropositive.

V gene TRBV11-2 combines with J gene TRBJ1-1, with TRBD1 as a possible D gene (5 bases). Germline CDR1 SGHAT, CDR2 FQNNGV. The V end was cut by 6 bases, the J end by 1 base, with 12 bases between. CDR3 length equals 14 residues. Here the CDR3 DNA reads TGTGCCAGCAGTCCGGGACGTTGGAACACTGAAGCTTTCTTT. Translated: CASSPGRWNTEAFF.

In DNA, the CDR3 is TGTGCCAGCAGCTTCGGAGTCGACATCTCCTACGAGCAGTACTTC. Translated, it gives CASSFGVDISYEQYF. This rearrangement joins TRBV7-8 to TRBJ2-7; no definite D call. Trimming took off 3 bases at V and 0 bases at J, with 12 bases between the two ends. CDR3 length equals 15 residues. Germline assignment: CDR1 SGHVS and CDR2 FQNEAQ.

This chain uses TRBV6-5 with TRBJ2-5, with a weak D call TRBD1 (6 bases). Germline V gene data show CDR1 as MNHEY and CDR2 as SVGAGI. Trimming pared 6 bases from V and 5 bases from J, leaving 16 bases between. This CDR3 contains 14 residues. CDR3 in amino acids: CASSHITGSETQYF. CDR3 DNA: TGTGCCAGCAGCCATATTACAGGGAGCGAGACCCAGTACTTC.

This clone was seen only once. This rearrangement joins TRBV11-2 to TRBJ2-7; 9 bases line up with TRBD1. The CDR3 loop spans 17 amino acids. Germline CDR1 SGHAT, CDR2 FQNNGV. V shed 5 bases and J 5 bases; nucleotides not matched to a gene: 16. This chain's CDR3 is CASSPYTSQGAPDEQYF. CDR3 nucleotides: TGTGCCAGCAGCCCCTACACGTCACAGGGGGCGCCCGACGAGCAGTACTTC. Full variable domain (outside the CDR3, taken from reference TRBV11-2 and TRBJ2-7): EAGVAQSPRYKIIEKRQSVAFWCNPISGHATLYWYQQILGQGPKLLIQFQNNGVVDDSQLPKDRFSAERLKGVDSTLKIQPAKLEDSAVYLCASSPYTSQGAPDEQYFGPGTRLTVT.

This clone has a single count. The gene calls are TRBV4-3 and TRBJ2-3; 10 bases align to TRBD2. Unmatched junction bases numbered 5, after V lost 3 bases and J lost 5 bases. The germline V gene encodes CDR1 LGHNA and CDR2 YSLEER. The length of the CDR3 is 15 residues. The DNA for the CDR3 is TGCGCCAGCAGCCAGGTAGCGGGGGGCGTAGATACGCAGTATTTT. This codes for CASSQVAGGVDTQYF.

The DNA for the CDR3 is TGTGCCAGCAGCTTGGTTACAGGCGACTACGAGCAGTACTTC. Translated: CASSLVTGDYEQYF. V is TRBV5-4 and J is TRBJ2-7, with D possibly matching TRBD1 (5 bases). Germline lookup yields CDR1 SGHNT and CDR2 YYREEE (reference sequence). Trimming left V 0 bases short and J 3 bases short, with 10 bases between. The CDR3 covers 14 residues.

This chain links TRBV4-1 with TRBJ2-5; weak D call: TRBD2 (6 bases). The germline CDR1 and CDR2 sequences are MGHRA and YSYEKL. The V end lost 5 bases, the J end lost 2 bases, and 15 bases lay between the germline ends. The CDR3 totals 15 residues. CDR3 in DNA: TGCGCCAGCAGCGGTCCTAGCGTCTGGCAAGAGACCCAGTACTTC. It is translated as CASSGPSVWQETQYF.

The V and J genes are TRBV15 and TRBJ2-7, with D unclear. The CDR3 loop spans 14 amino acids. Germline V gene data show CDR1 as LNHNV and CDR2 as YYDKDF (reference sequence). The V end lost 0 bases, the J end lost 4 bases, and 10 bases lay between the germline ends. The CDR3 region has the DNA TGTGCCACCAGCAGAGAGGTTTCTAGTTACGAGCAGTACTTC. It codes for CATSREVSSYEQYF.

The chain employs TRBV13 and TRBJ2-7, with TRBD2 matching over 11 bases. The CDR3 is 15 amino acids. After removal of 4 bases from V and 2 bases from J, the junction contained 4 bases not matched to a gene. Germline lookup yields CDR1 PRHDT and CDR2 FYEKMQ (reference sequence). The CDR3 sequence is CASSSLAGVAYEQYF. The DNA of the CDR3 is TGTGCCAGCAGCTCACTAGCGGGAGTAGCCTACGAGCAGTACTTC.

The CDR3 DNA is TGTGCCAGCAGCTCACGGCTCCTCAGTGAGCAGTTCTTC. Residues: CASSSRLLSEQFF. This rearrangement joins TRBV7-3 to TRBJ2-1; no clear D. Trimming shortened V by 4 bases and J by 9 bases, and 13 bases separated the two germline ends. CDR3 size: 13 residues. Germline V gene sequence: CDR1 SGHTA, CDR2 FQGTGA. The full variable domain, in which reference TRBV7-3 and TRBJ2-1 provide the parts outside the CDR3, is GAGVSQTPSNKVTEKGKYVELRCDPISGHTALYWYRQSLGQGPEFLIYFQGTGAADDSGLPNDRFFAVRPEGSVSTLKIQRTERGDSAVYLCASSSRLLSEQFFGPGTRLTVL.

This clone has more than one count but fewer than ten. The rearrangement joins TRBV19 to TRBJ1-5; D might be TRBD1 (5 bases). The germline gives CDR1 LNHDA, CDR2 SQIVND (reference sequence). V lost 5 bases, J lost 7 bases, and 18 bases lay in between. The CDR3 covers 15 residues. The DNA of the CDR3 is TGTGCCAGTAGTCCAGGACCGGGAGGGGTCCAGCCCCAGCATTTT. Its translation is CASSPGPGGVQPQHF.

The chain uses TRBV5-4 and TRBJ2-1; 12 bases fit TRBD2. The CDR3 has 15 amino acids. Germline V gene sequence: CDR1 SGHNT, CDR2 YYREEE (reference sequence). The J segment lost 5 bases and the V segment lost 3 bases, leaving 3 bases of the junction unmatched. The chain's CDR3 is CASSSGLAGNNEQFF. The CDR3 DNA follows: TGTGCCAGCAGCTCCGGACTAGCGGGGAACAATGAGCAGTTCTTC.

DNA for the CDR3: TGTGCCAGCAGCGAGGGACAGGGTGGCGAAAAACTGTTTTTT. Translated, it gives CASSEGQGGEKLFF. The chain has TRBV13 and TRBJ1-4, with 9 bases fitting TRBD1. V trimming: 5 bases; J trimming: 8 bases; junction bases outside the gene matches: 6. Germline V lookup: CDR1 PRHDT, CDR2 FYEKMQ (reference sequence). The CDR3 is 14 residues long. Supplemented by reference TRBV13 and TRBJ1-4, the full variable domain reads AAGVIQSPRHLIKEKRETATLKCYPIPRHDTVYWYQQGPGQDPQFLISFYEKMQSDKGSIPDRFSAQQFSDYHSELNMSSLELGDSALYFCASSEGQGGEKLFFGSGTQLSVL.

This clone was seen a handful of times. The chain carries TRBV2 and TRBJ1-6, with D maybe TRBD1 (5 bases). Looked up from germline, CDR1 is SNHLY and CDR2 is FYNNEI. Trimming stripped 6 bases from V and 3 bases from J, with 15 bases between. CDR3 length equals 16 residues. CDR3 sequence (DNA): TGTGCCAGCAGGGTTAGCCGGGGCGGCTATAATTCACCCCTCCACTTT. The encoded protein is CASRVSRGGYNSPLHF.

This chain uses TRBV7-2 with TRBJ1-2; D remains ambiguous. V was clipped by 5 bases and J by 8 bases, with 12 bases between them. CDR3 length: 12 amino acids. From germline, CDR1 is SGHTA and CDR2 FQGNSA. CDR3 nucleotides: TGTGCCAGCAGCCAACGCCTTACAGGCTACACCTTC. As protein: CASSQRLTGYTF.

A remark on this clone: Its ends do not fully match the called genes, so a read error is possible. This chain links TRBV7-9 with TRBJ2-6; D tentatively reads TRBD1 or TRBD2 (5 bases each). Germline V gene data show CDR1 as SEHNR and CDR2 as FQNEAQ (reference sequence). This CDR3 contains 15 residues. The chain's CDR3 is CASSLVARGDNVLTF. As DNA, the CDR3 is TGTGCCAGCAGCTTAGTAGCCAGAGGGGACAACGTCCTGACTTTC.

As for this clone: The sample holds other DNA sequences that translate to the same CDR3. The rearrangement links TRBV30 to TRBJ1-3, with D uncertain. The CDR3 is 15 amino acids. The germline gives CDR1 GTSNPN, CDR2 SVGIG (reference sequence). Trimming stripped 0 bases from V and 0 bases from J, with 9 bases between. DNA for the CDR3: TGTGCCTGGAGTGTACGACAAAGCTCTGGAAACACCATATATTTT. Amino acids: CAWSVRQSSGNTIYF.

As regards this clone: Within the sample, other DNA sequences also encode this same CDR3. The chain is built from TRBV28 and TRBJ2-7; D uncertain. Between the trimmed V and J ends, which lost 6 bases and 4 bases, there was a span of 4 bases. Germline values: CDR1 MDHEN, CDR2 SYDVKM. This CDR3 is 10 amino acids long. In DNA, the CDR3 is TGTGCCAGCAGCCGATACGAGCAGTACTTC. Protein sequence: CASSRYEQYF.

V usage is TRBV14 and J usage is TRBJ2-6, with no clear D. V was clipped by 2 bases and J by 2 bases, with 7 bases between them. The V gene's germline CDR1 is SGHDN and CDR2 FVKESK. The CDR3 sequence is 15 residues long. CDR3 sequence (DNA): TGTGCCAGCAGCCAATTTAATGCTGGGGCCAACGTCCTGACTTTC. This gives the protein CASSQFNAGANVLTF. Variable domain in full (rest from reference TRBV14 and TRBJ2-6): EAGVTQFPSHSVIEKGQTVTLRCDPISGHDNLYWYRRVMGKEIKFLLHFVKESKQDESGMPNNRFLAERTGGTYSTLKVQPAELEDSGVYFCASSQFNAGANVLTFGAGSRLTVL.

This chain joins TRBV4-2 and TRBJ1-2; 12 nucleotides match TRBD1. This CDR3 is built from 15 residues. Per germline, CDR1 LGHNA and CDR2 YNFKEQ. Trimming cost V 3 bases and J 8 bases; bases outside gene matches: 7. CDR3 sequence: CASSQEGQGARGYTF. The CDR3 bases are TGTGCCAGCAGCCAGGAGGGACAGGGGGCGCGGGGCTACACCTTC.

The V and J genes are TRBV4-1 and TRBJ2-7; D is unresolved. V was cut by 4 bases and J by 0 bases, with 13 bases left in between. Per the germline V gene, CDR1 is MGHRA and CDR2 is YSYEKL. The CDR3 is made up of 15 amino acids. Here the CDR3 reads CASSPGRSSSYEQYF. The CDR3 region has the DNA TGCGCCAGCAGCCCTGGACGTTCATCCTCCTACGAGCAGTACTTC.